The rows below give T cell receptor beta chains drawn from one sample of a study of identical twins. Each CDR3 protein gets one entry after TCRdb re-called the 5' RACE reads with MiXCR. The sample contains roughly 250,000 distinct CDR3 sequences, roughly 7% of which appear only once. These same data were also listed under a study on yellow fever vaccine responses in identical twins.

Sequenced material: memory (CD45RO+) T cells sorted from blood. The receptors were gathered from a woman aged 18-29 years in good health. Both conserved end residues are part of each CDR3.

v_gene	j_gene	CDR3aa
TRBV9	TRBJ2-2	CASSVVSGGPGELFF
TRBV6-1	TRBJ1-5	CASSVEGVNQPQHF
TRBV5-1	TRBJ2-3	CASSFGLGEVDTQYF
TRBV11-2	TRBJ2-1	CASSIEQGGGEQFF
TRBV28	TRBJ2-1	CASRRGARNEQFF
TRBV14	TRBJ1-2	CASSQVLSGGDGYTF
TRBV3-1	TRBJ2-7	CASSQGRWNAQYF
TRBV5-1	TRBJ2-3	CASSLRDSTDTQYF
TRBV20-1	TRBJ1-3	CSARDHLGNTIYF
TRBV6-1	TRBJ2-5	CASSMGQGRKETQYF
TRBV3-1	TRBJ2-1	CASSRARSLAEITNEQFF
TRBV28	TRBJ2-7	CASSLSQGSPDF
TRBV19	TRBJ2-1	CASRVASRGMEQFF
TRBV9	TRBJ2-1	CASSVAGGANNEQFF
TRBV24-1	TRBJ2-1	CATRGRTGYNEQFF
TRBV20-1	TRBJ1-4	CSASSQEEKLFF
TRBV5-1	TRBJ2-5	CASSLASSPQETQYF
TRBV6-4	TRBJ2-1	CASSFSGGAHNEQFF
TRBV6-4	TRBJ2-3	CASSDSLSGSTDTQYF
TRBV5-8	TRBJ1-5	CASRGGSNQPQHF
TRBV28	TRBJ2-7	CASSPHGTPSYEQYF
TRBV28	TRBJ1-1	CASSPQQGAVVWGTEAFF
TRBV11-1	TRBJ2-6	CASSLGAYRFSGANVLTF
TRBV11-2	TRBJ2-5	CASSREATTGVKTQYF
TRBV10-3	TRBJ2-5	CAISDPGGRGETQYF
TRBV10-3	TRBJ2-7	CAISESSGRSYEQYF
TRBV28	TRBJ2-1	CASSGPRTSGSFF
TRBV4-1	TRBJ2-3	CASSRREYSDTQYF
TRBV4-1	TRBJ2-3	CASSAAVAGGSDTQYF
TRBV4-2	TRBJ2-1	CASSPPGASASYNEQFF
TRBV2	TRBJ2-1	CACCLRTLPPREYNEQFF
TRBV11-2	TRBJ2-3	CASSRDRAADTQYF
TRBV27	TRBJ2-1	CASRGAVTGNEQFF
TRBV5-1	TRBJ2-3	CASRQNTLLAGYTDTQYF
TRBV14	TRBJ1-6	CASSQGTENNSPLHF
TRBV5-1	TRBJ1-1	CASSPGTGALSNTEAFF
TRBV11-2	TRBJ2-2	CASRRTGGDTGELFF
TRBV7-6	TRBJ2-7	CASSLGTENEQYF
TRBV7-9	TRBJ2-1	CASSLGSILNEQFF
TRBV28	TRBJ2-1	CASSPPLGLAGGRSYNEQFF
TRBV4-1	TRBJ2-7	CASSNGVSRYEQYF
TRBV29-1	TRBJ2-7	CSVLSETYEQYF
TRBV6-5	TRBJ2-1	CASKGFNEQFF
TRBV27	TRBJ2-7	CASKDSGSQYEQYF
TRBV4-2	TRBJ2-1	CASSQEGRGEQFF
TRBV5-4	TRBJ2-1	CASSLVYRGMDEQFF
TRBV4-1	TRBJ1-1	CASSGQGGSTEAFF
TRBV6-1	TRBJ1-1	CASSPFGDYEAFF
TRBV4-2	TRBJ2-6	CASSQSGTGGFRGANVLTF
TRBV7-2	TRBJ1-5	CASSWGQRYQPQHF
TRBV5-1	TRBJ2-3	CASRPDRQGRTDTQYF
TRBV27	TRBJ2-1	CASSLAPRDSPQFF
TRBV6-1	TRBJ1-5	CASRPRQGLGQPQHF